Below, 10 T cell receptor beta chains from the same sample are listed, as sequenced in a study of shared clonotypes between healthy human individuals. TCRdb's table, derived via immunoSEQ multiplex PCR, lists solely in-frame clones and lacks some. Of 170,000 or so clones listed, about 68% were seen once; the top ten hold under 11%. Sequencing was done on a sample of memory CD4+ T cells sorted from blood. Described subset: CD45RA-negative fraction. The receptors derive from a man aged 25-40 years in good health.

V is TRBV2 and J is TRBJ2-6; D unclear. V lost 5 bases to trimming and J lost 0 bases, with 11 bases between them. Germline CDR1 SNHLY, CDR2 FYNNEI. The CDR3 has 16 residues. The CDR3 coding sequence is TGTGCCAGCAGTCCTGGGATTTTCTCTGGGGCCAACGTCCTGACTTTC. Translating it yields CASSPGIFSGANVLTF.

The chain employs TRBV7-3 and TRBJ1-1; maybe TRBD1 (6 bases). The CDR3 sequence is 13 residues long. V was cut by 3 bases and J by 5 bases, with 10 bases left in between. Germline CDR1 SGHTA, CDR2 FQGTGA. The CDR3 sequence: CASSLYRETEAFF. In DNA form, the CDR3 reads TGTGCCAGCAGCTTGTACAGGGAAACTGAAGCTTTCTTT.

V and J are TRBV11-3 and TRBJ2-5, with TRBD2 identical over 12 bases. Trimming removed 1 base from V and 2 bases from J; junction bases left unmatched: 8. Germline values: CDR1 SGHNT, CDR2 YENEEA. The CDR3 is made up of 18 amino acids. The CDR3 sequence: CASSLALASGRGQETQYF. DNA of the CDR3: TGTGCCAGCAGCTTAGCCCTTGCTAGCGGGAGGGGGCAAGAGACCCAGTACTTC.

This CDR3 reads CASSNSGASYEQYF. The CDR3 DNA is TGTGCCAGCAGCAATAGCGGGGCTTCCTACGAGCAGTACTTC. V is TRBV11-3 and J is TRBJ2-7, with 8 nucleotides matching TRBD2. The CDR3 sequence is 14 residues long. Per germline, CDR1 SGHNT and CDR2 YENEEA. J gave up 1 base and V 5 bases, and 4 bases lay outside the gene matches.

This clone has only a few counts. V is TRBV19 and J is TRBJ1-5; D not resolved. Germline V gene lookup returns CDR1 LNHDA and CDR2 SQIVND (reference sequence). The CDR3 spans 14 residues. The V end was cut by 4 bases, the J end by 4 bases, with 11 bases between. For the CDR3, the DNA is TGTGCCAGTAGTAACGGACTGGTGAATCAGCCCCAGCATTTT. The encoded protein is CASSNGLVNQPQHF.

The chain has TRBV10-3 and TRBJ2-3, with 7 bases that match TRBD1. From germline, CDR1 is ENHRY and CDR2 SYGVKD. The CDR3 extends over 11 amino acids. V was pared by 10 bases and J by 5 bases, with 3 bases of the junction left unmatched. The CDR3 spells CATRQGDTQYF. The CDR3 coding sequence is TGTGCCACGCGACAGGGAGATACGCAGTATTTT.

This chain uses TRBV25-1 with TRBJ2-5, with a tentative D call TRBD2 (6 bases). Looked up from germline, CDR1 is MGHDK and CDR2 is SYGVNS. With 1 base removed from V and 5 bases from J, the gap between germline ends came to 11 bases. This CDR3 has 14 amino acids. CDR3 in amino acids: CASSELAGSETQYF. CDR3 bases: TGTGCCAGCAGTGAATTGGCGGGAAGTGAGACCCAGTACTTC.

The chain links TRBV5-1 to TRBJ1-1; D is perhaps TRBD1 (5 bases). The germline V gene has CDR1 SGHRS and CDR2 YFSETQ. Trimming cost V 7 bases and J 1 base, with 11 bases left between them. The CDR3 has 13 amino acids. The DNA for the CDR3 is TGCGCCAGCGACCAGGGTCAGAACACTGAAGCTTTCTTT. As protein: CASDQGQNTEAFF.

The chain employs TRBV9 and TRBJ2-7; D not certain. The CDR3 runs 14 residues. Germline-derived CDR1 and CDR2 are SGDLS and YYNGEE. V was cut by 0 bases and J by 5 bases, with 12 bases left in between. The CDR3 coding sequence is TGTGCCAGCAGCGTAGGGGTAGGGTGGGACGAGCAGTACTTC. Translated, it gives CASSVGVGWDEQYF.

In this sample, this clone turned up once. The CDR3 loop reads CASSLQGMGEKLFF. The CDR3, as DNA: TGCGCCAGCAGCTTACAGGGGATGGGTGAAAAACTGTTTTTT. J is TRBJ1-4 and V is TRBV5-1; TRBD1 matches 7 bases. Trimming took 2 bases from V and 7 from J; bases not matched to a gene: 5. From germline, CDR1 is SGHRS and CDR2 YFSETQ. The CDR3 runs to 14 residues.